The following is a T cell receptor (beta chain) sequence with its context. This CDR3 has 14 amino acids. Germline values: CDR1 KGHDR, CDR2 SFDVKD. Trimming at V came to 3 bases and at J to 7 bases, leaving 2 bases not matched to a gene. Described time point: healthy volunteer bleed at 6 weeks. RNA extraction used unfractionated whole blood as the source of total RNA. This entry comes from a study of human T cells and chemical hapten exposure. As for the study in general: The study traced per-sample TCR yield variation mainly to small differences in pooled library volumes.

TCRdb recomputed calls from the RACE reads with MiXCR, one row per CDR3 protein. The sample yields about 77,000 distinct CDR3 sequences, around 9.3% seen once. This receptor was obtained from a female donor in good health. Some clones in this sample may be carry-over from other donors' samples. The sequencing sample was made of whole blood. The gene calls are TRBV24-1 and TRBJ2-1, with TRBD1 identical over 10 bases. The CDR3 nucleotides are TGTGCCACCAGTGATGGGACAGGGGTAAATGAGCAGTTCTTC. Protein sequence: CATSDGTGVNEQFF.